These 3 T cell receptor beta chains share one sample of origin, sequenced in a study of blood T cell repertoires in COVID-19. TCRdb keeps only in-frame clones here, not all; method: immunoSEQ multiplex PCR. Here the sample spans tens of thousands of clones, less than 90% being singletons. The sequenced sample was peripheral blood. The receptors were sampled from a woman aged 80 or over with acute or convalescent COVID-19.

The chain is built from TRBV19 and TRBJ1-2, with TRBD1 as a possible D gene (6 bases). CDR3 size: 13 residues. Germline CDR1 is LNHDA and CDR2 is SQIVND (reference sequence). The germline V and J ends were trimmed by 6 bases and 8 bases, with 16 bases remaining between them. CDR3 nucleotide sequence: TGTGCCAGTAGGGAGGACAGTGAGAGCGGCTACACCTTC. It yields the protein CASREDSESGYTF.

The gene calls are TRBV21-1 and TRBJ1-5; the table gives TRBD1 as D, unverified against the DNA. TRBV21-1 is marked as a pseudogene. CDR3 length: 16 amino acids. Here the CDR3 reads CASSKWDREGNQPQHF. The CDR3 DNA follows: TGTGCCAGCAGCAAATGGGACAGGGAAGGCAATCAGCCCCAGCATTTT.

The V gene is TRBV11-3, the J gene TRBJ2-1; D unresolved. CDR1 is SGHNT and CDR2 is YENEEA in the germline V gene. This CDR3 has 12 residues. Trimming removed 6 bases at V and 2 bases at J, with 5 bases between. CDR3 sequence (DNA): TGTGCCAGCAGTCTTACCTACAATGAGCAGTTCTTC. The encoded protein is CASSLTYNEQFF.